The 13 T cell receptor beta chains given below trace back to one sample, sequenced in a study of T cell changes during pregnancy in multiple sclerosis. The data were produced by immunoSEQ multiplex PCR, yet TCRdb's version contains in-frame clones alone and is incomplete. The sample contains some 41,000 clones, approximately 90% of which appear only once. This material consisted of CD4+ T cells from peripheral blood mononuclear cells, taken in the third trimester of pregnancy. The source is a female donor in good health, enrolled as a control in a pregnancy study.

This rearrangement joins TRBV7-9 to TRBJ1-5, with 10 bases that match TRBD1. Germline V gene lookup returns CDR1 SEHNR and CDR2 FQNEAQ (reference sequence). The V gene end was trimmed by 3 bases and the J gene end by 2 bases; junction bases not matched to a gene: 7. The CDR3 loop spans 17 amino acids. CDR3 coding DNA: TGTGCCAGCAGCTTTGGGACAGGGGCTACTGGCAATCAGCCCCAGCATTTT. This encodes CASSFGTGATGNQPQHF.

The chain is built from TRBV28 and TRBJ1-4; 7 bases agree with TRBD1. Germline assignment: CDR1 MDHEN and CDR2 SYDVKM. The CDR3 loop spans 15 amino acids. V lost 5 bases to trimming and J lost 4 bases; unmatched junction nucleotides: 7. The CDR3 nucleotides are TGTGCCAGCAGTAAAGGGGGACAGAATAATGAAAAACTGTTTTTT. As protein: CASSKGGQNNEKLFF.

This chain links TRBV7-2 with TRBJ2-5, with 11 bases lining up with TRBD2. Germline lookup yields CDR1 SGHTA and CDR2 FQGNSA. V gave up 4 bases and J gave up 3 bases; unmatched junction bases: 4. This CDR3 has 15 amino acids. In nucleotides, the CDR3 is TGTGCCAGCAGCTCTCTACTAGCGGGAGAAGAGACCCAGTACTTC. Its protein product is CASSSLLAGEETQYF.

The table lists this clone with a count of one. The V call is TRBV11-1, the J call TRBJ1-1; no reliable D call. Germline assignment: CDR1 SGHAT and CDR2 FQDESV (reference sequence). Trimming removed 5 bases from V and 0 bases from J, with 10 bases in between. The CDR3 has 14 residues. The CDR3 nucleotides read TGTGCCAGCAGCCCCCGGGTGATGAACACTGAAGCTTTCTTT. It encodes CASSPRVMNTEAFF.

This chain joins TRBV30 and TRBJ2-7; TRBD1 matches 7 bases. CDR3 size: 15 residues. The germline V gene encodes CDR1 GTSNPN and CDR2 SVGIG (reference sequence). V dropped 8 bases and J dropped 0; count of bases not matched to a gene: 13. DNA for the CDR3: TGTGCCGGAAACCACCGGGACAGTTTCTCCTACGAGCAGTACTTC. Its translation: CAGNHRDSFSYEQYF.

This sequence joins TRBV11-3 and TRBJ2-1, with D possibly matching TRBD1 (6 bases). CDR1 SGHNT and CDR2 YENEEA come from the germline V gene. The V gene lost 2 bases and the J gene lost 8 bases, with 10 bases spanning the gap. CDR3 size: 13 residues. The CDR3 reads CASSLTGKDEQFF. The CDR3, as DNA: TGTGCCAGCAGCTTAACAGGGAAGGATGAGCAGTTCTTC.

The chain uses TRBV14 and TRBJ2-1, with D possibly TRBD1 on 6 matching bases. The germline V gene has CDR1 SGHDN and CDR2 FVKESK. Trimming left V 4 bases short and J 3 bases short, with 10 bases between. The CDR3 runs 14 residues. CDR3 in amino acids: CASSRGQSYNEQFF. In nucleotides, the CDR3 is TGTGCCAGCAGCCGCGGACAGAGCTACAATGAGCAGTTCTTC.

CDR3 residues: CASSLGGSGTQYF. CDR3 sequence (DNA): TGTGCCAGCAGTTTAGGAGGGTCGGGGACCCAGTACTTC. V gene TRBV28 combines with J gene TRBJ2-5; D perhaps matches TRBD2 (6 bases). The V gene lost 2 bases and the J gene lost 7 bases, with 11 bases spanning the gap. This CDR3 has 13 amino acids. In germline, CDR1 is MDHEN, CDR2 SYDVKM.

The chain is built from TRBV7-2 and TRBJ1-2, with 8 bases lining up with TRBD1. Germline CDR1 is SGHTA and CDR2 is FQGNSA. The V segment lost 6 bases and the J segment 8 bases; nucleotides outside the gene matches: 14. The CDR3 is made up of 15 amino acids. The CDR3 nucleotides read TGTGCCAGCAGTCGACCGGACAGGGCTATTCTGGGCTACACCTTC. Amino acids: CASSRPDRAILGYTF.

The J gene is TRBJ2-3, the V gene TRBV12-5; 13 bases are a match to TRBD2. Germline V gene data show CDR1 as LGHNT and CDR2 as FRNRAP. CDR3 length: 16 residues. The trim removed 4 bases at V and 6 bases at J, leaving 7 bases unmatched. The CDR3 sequence: CASGWTSGGLTDTQYF. CDR3 nucleotide sequence: TGTGCTAGTGGTTGGACTAGCGGGGGCCTTACGGATACGCAGTATTTT.

The DNA of the CDR3 is TGTGCCAGCAGCGGACCCGGGACTAGCGGGGGGTCGAACACCGGGGAGCTGTTTTTT. It encodes CASSGPGTSGGSNTGELFF. The gene calls are TRBV4-2 and TRBJ2-2, with 15 bases identical to TRBD2. The CDR3 has 19 amino acids. V lost 5 bases to trimming and J lost 0 bases; unmatched junction nucleotides: 7. CDR1 and CDR2 from the germline V gene are LGHNA and YNFKEQ.

The genes are TRBV7-6 and TRBJ2-1; 8 positions agree with TRBD2. Germline V gene data show CDR1 as SGHVS and CDR2 as FNYEAQ. The CDR3 sequence is 16 residues long. Trimming cost V 2 bases and J 7 bases; bases outside gene matches: 10. The CDR3 coding sequence is TGTGCCAGCAGCTTAACTCAAGCGGGAGTGGGTAATGAGCAGTTCTTC. This codes for CASSLTQAGVGNEQFF.

This clone was picked up a small number of times. The V gene is TRBV27, the J gene TRBJ2-1; possibly TRBD2 for D (5 bases). V was cut by 1 base and J by 8 bases, with 9 bases left in between. The germline V gene encodes CDR1 MNHEY and CDR2 SMNVEV (reference sequence). The CDR3 runs 13 residues. Here the CDR3 reads CASSLWLADEQFF. CDR3 bases: TGTGCCAGCAGTTTATGGCTAGCTGATGAGCAGTTCTTC.